Given below is one T cell receptor beta chain in context. Its antigen remains unidentified. RNA extraction and reverse transcription yielded cDNA as sequencing template. Sequencing was performed with immunoSEQ multiplex PCR; in TCRdb, only in-frame clones are kept and a portion is missing. The table lists around 19,000 clones, around three fifths of them singletons, with over 7% in the top ten. The sample comes from a study of CD8+ T cells in alopecia areata. Overall study context: Severity scoring for treated patients was based on the percentage of affected scalp area.

Broader study findings: Amid tofacitinib therapy, many expanded lesional clones stayed present in scalp and blood.

Treatment of the sample: oral pan-JAK inhibitor, 5-10 mg twice daily. Specimens obtained from alopecia areata patients comprised lesional scalp punch biopsies and peripheral blood. The starting material was skin, obtained at week 4, from a patient treated with tofacitinib. This receptor was identified in a human donor with alopecia areata.

The CDR3 DNA reads as TGTGCCAGCAGTTTGGGACAATTGAACACTGAAGCTTTCTTT. Its protein product is CASSLGQLNTEAFF. The chain links TRBV6-1 to TRBJ1-1; tentatively, D is TRBD1 (6 bases). Deletions cut 5 bases from V and 0 bases from J, with 10 bases between. From germline, CDR1 is MNHNS and CDR2 SASEGT. There are 14 residues in the CDR3.